The entry that follows covers one T cell receptor beta chain sequence. What it binds is not known. Any history of autoimmune disease or systemic immunosuppression disqualified patients. This table comes from immunoSEQ multiplex PCR, and its TCRdb copy is limited to in-frame clones, with some not included. The repertoire holds more than 60,000 clones, with around 93% as singletons. The data originate from a study of OX40 agonist ivuxolimab in advanced cancers. Study in general: Given to patients was ivuxolimab, an agonistic anti-OX40 (CD134) antibody. Hepatocellular carcinoma, melanoma, renal cell or head and neck cancer was diagnosed in the dose-escalation patients.

Germline loops: CDR1 MNHEY, CDR2 SMNVEV (reference sequence). Between the trimmed V and J ends, which lost 5 bases and 1 base, there was a span of 12 bases. The CDR3 has 14 residues. Study-level points and caveats: Relative to CD4+ cells, CD8+ T cells on average had more expanded clones.

Specimen: CD4+ or CD8+ T cells sorted from blood, collected in a trial of the OX40 agonist ivuxolimab. This TCR came from an adult with an advanced solid tumor such as melanoma, head and neck, liver or kidney cancer. This chain links TRBV27 with TRBJ2-7, with no clear D. The CDR3 loop reads CASSGPQISYEQYF. DNA for the CDR3: TGTGCCAGCAGTGGACCTCAGATTTCCTACGAGCAGTACTTC.